Sequencing of this T cell receptor beta chain was carried out in a study of pediatric ulcerative colitis. Study-level results: Ulcerative colitis patients shared more blood-rectal clones than controls. Repertoires came from total lymphocyte DNA, not specific subsets.

As regards this clone: Its matching antigen is unknown.

During colonoscopy, one to two rectal pinch biopsies were collected. Trimming left V 3 bases short and J 5 bases short, with 10 bases between. Germline V gene sequence: CDR1 MDHEN, CDR2 SYDVKM. The CDR3 runs 14 residues. Up to 500,000 reads were sequenced per sample. Profiled with immunoSEQ multiplex PCR; TCRdb holds only in-frame clones, not every one. Among about 36,000 clones listed, about three quarters were seen once. Sequences were obtained from gut tissue. This clonotype originated in a boy between 10 and 17 years old with moderate ulcerative colitis. J is TRBJ2-2 and V is TRBV28; D gene unclear. CDR3 sequence: CASSLQPTTGELFF. DNA for the CDR3: TGTGCCAGCAGTTTGCAGCCAACGACCGGGGAGCTGTTTTTT.